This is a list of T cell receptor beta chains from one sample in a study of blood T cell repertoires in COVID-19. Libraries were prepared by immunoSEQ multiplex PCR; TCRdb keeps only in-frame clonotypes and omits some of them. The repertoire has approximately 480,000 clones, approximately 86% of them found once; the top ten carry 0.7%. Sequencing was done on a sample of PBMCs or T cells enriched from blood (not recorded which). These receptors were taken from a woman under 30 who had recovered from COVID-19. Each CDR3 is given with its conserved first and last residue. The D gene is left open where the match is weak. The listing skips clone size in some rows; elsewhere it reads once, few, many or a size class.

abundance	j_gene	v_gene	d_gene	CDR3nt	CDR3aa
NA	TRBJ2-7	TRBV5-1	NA	TGCGCCAGCAGCCCGGACAGCGCCGGGTCCTACGAGCAGTACTTC	CASSPDSAGSYEQYF
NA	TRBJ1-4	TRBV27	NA	TGTGCCAGCAGAGCCCAGGGGAAGGGAGAAAAACTGTTTTTT	CASRAQGKGEKLFF
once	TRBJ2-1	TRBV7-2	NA	TGTGCCAGCAGCTTGGGGGCCGCCTACAATGAGCAGTTCTTC	CASSLGAAYNEQFF
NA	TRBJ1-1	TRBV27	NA	TGTGCCAGCAGTCTCACACAGGGAGACACTGAAGCTTTCTTT	CASSLTQGDTEAFF
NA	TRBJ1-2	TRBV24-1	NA	TGTGCCACCAGCAGGGGCGCAAACTATGGCTACACCTTC	CATSRGANYGYTF
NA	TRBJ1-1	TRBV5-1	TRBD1	TGCGCCAGCAGCACCGGACAGGACACAAACACTGAAGCTTTCTTT	CASSTGQDTNTEAFF
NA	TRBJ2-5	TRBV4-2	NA	TGTGCCAGCAGCCAAGATACCGGGGGTCACGAGACCCAGTACTTC	CASSQDTGGHETQYF
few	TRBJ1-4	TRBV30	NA	TGTGCCTCGCGACGGGAGAATGAAAAACTGTTTTTT	CASRRENEKLFF
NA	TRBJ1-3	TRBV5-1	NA	TGCGCCAGCAGCTTGACAGGGCTTAGCTCTGGAAACACCATATATTTT	CASSLTGLSSGNTIYF
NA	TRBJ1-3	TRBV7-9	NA	TGTGCCAGCAGCCCCGTAGTGGGAAACACCATATATTTT	CASSPVVGNTIYF
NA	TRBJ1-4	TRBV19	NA	TGTGCCAGTAGTATCGGTCTAAATGAAAAACTGTTTTTT	CASSIGLNEKLFF
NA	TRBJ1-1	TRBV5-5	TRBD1	TGTGCCAGCAGCTGGACAGGGAAGGCTGAAGCTTTCTTT	CASSWTGKAEAFF
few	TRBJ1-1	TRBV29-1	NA	TGCAGCGTTGAGGTAGATCGCACTGAAGCTTTCTTT	CSVEVDRTEAFF
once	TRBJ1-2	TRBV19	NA	TGTGCCAGTAAGAGCGGGCCCGGGTCTGGCTACACCTTC	CASKSGPGSGYTF
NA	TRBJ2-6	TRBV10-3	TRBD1	TGTGCCATCACGTCTGGGACAGACCGCTTCTTCTCTGGGGCCAACGTCCTGACTTTC	CAITSGTDRFFSGANVLTF
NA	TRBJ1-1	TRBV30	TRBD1	TGTGCCTGGAGGCCCCGGACAGGGGGCGGGAACACTGAAGCTTTCTTT	CAWRPRTGGGNTEAFF
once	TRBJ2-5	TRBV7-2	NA	TGTGCCAGCAGCTCCCGGAGGGGGGGCGGGTGGGAGACCCAGTACTTC	CASSSRRGGGWETQYF
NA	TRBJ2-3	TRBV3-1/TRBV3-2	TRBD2	TGTGCCAGCAGCCAGATGGGGAGGGCTTCAGATACGCAGTATTTT	CASSQMGRASDTQYF
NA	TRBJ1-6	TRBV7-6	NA	TGTGCCAGCAGCACAGGACGGTATAATTCACCCCTCCACTTT	CASSTGRYNSPLHF
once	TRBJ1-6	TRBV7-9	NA	TGTGCCAGCAGCTTACAGGACAGAGACTCCTATAATTCACCCCTCCACTTT	CASSLQDRDSYNSPLHF
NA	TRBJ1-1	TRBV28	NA	TGTGCCAGCATGGGGGCGGTGAACACTGAAGCTTTCTTT	CASMGAVNTEAFF
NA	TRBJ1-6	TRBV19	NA	TGTGCCAGTAGCCCCCAGGCCTATAATTCACCCCTCCACTTT	CASSPQAYNSPLHF
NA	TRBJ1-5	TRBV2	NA	TGTGCCAGCAGTGGGGACATCAATCAGCCCCAGCATTTT	CASSGDINQPQHF
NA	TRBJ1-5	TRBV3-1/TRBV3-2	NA	TGTGCCAGCAGCCCCCGGAGGAATCAGCCCCAGCATTTT	CASSPRRNQPQHF
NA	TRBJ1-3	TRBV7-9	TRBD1	TGTGCCAGCGATACAGGGGTCGGAAACACCATATATTTT	CASDTGVGNTIYF
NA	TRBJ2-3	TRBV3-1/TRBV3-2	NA	TGTGCCAGCAGCCAGTCCACAGTCGGGGTTAGCACAGATACGCAGTATTTT	CASSQSTVGVSTDTQYF
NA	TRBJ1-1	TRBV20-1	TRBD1	TGCAGTGCCTCGCGGACAGGGAAAACTTTCTTT	CSASRTGKTFF
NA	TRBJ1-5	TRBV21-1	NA	TGTGCCTCTCTTCCGGGACAGGGGGCGCCGGGCAATCAGCCCCAGCATTTT	CASLPGQGAPGNQPQHF
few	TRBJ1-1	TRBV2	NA	TGTGCCAGCAGTCCAAACCGGGAGACTGAAGCTTTCTTT	CASSPNRETEAFF
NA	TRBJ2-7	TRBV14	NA	TGTGCCAGCAGCCGCCTTGGGGCCACCTACGAGCAGTACTTC	CASSRLGATYEQYF
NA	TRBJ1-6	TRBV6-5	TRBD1	TGTGCCAGCAGATCCCCGGGACAGTATAATTCACCCCTCCACTTT	CASRSPGQYNSPLHF
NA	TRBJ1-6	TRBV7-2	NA	TGTGCCAGCAGCTCAGGGTCCTCATATAATTCACCCCTCCACTTT	CASSSGSSYNSPLHF
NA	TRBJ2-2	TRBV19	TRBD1	TGTGCCAGTACCCACCTCACAGGGGGCACGACCGGGGAGCTGTTTTTT	CASTHLTGGTTGELFF
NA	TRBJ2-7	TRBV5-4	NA	TGTGCCAGCAGCCAACGGGACACTTTAAACTACGAGCAGTACTTC	CASSQRDTLNYEQYF
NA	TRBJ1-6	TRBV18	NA	TGTGCCAGCTCGCCCATAGGCAACGGGTATAATTCACCCCTCCACTTT	CASSPIGNGYNSPLHF
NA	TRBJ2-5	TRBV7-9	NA	TGTGCCAGCAGCTTACGGGACAACCAAGAGACCCAGTACTTC	CASSLRDNQETQYF
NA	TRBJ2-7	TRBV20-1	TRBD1	TGCAGTGCTAGTAGAGACAGGGAATCCGAGCAGTACTTC	CSASRDRESEQYF
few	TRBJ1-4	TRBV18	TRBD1	TGTGCCAGCTCACCTTATTACGGACAGGCCCAAACTAATGAAAAACTGTTTTTT	CASSPYYGQAQTNEKLFF
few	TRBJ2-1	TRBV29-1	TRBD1	TGCAGCGTTGAGGACAGGCCGCTGTTCTTC	CSVEDRPLFF
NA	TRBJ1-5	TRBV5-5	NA	TGTGCCAGCAGCTTGGGACTGGTGGATCAGCCCCAGCATTTT	CASSLGLVDQPQHF
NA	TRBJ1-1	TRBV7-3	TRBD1	TGTGCCAGCAGCCCTACAGGGGTGTCGCCTGAAGCTTTCTTT	CASSPTGVSPEAFF
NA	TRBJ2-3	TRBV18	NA	TGTGCCAGCTCCCCGGTCACAGATACGCAGTATTTT	CASSPVTDTQYF
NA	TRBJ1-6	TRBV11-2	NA	TGTGCCAGCAGCTTAGAGGTAACAGATGGATCACCCCTCCACTTT	CASSLEVTDGSPLHF
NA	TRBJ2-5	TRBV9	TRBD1	TGTGCCAGCAGCCCTCCCCAACAGGGGGGCCAAGAGACCCAGTACTTC	CASSPPQQGGQETQYF